This T cell receptor (beta chain) derives from a study of T cell responses to AZD1222 COVID-19 vaccine (dated by TCRdb to the early 2020s). Notes on the research overall: A total of about 240 trial participants underwent TCR sequencing, of whom about 210 received two doses of AZD1222 and some 26 received two doses of the MenACWY control vaccine. Trial participants were enrolled into age subgroups of 18-55, 56-69 and 70-plus years, which contained approximately 150, 28 and 58 TCR-sequenced participants, respectively. Overall study outcomes, separate from this receptor: Vaccine-associated CD4 TCRs spanned the whole spike protein, with dominant responses in regions 160-218 and 743-854. Most participants were white British and females outnumbered males, and the authors suggested that clonal diversity may have been underestimated. Only five or six AZD1222 recipients were SARS-CoV-2 seropositive at baseline, limiting conclusions about previously exposed vaccinees. Because no day 14 peak-response samples were available, repertoires were characterized only after the peak T cell response. A significant rise in spike-specific TCR breadth and depth was observed after two AZD1222 doses relative to day 0 and relative to MenACWY recipients. The 56-69-year group was small, and its depth increase did not reach significance, likely because of low power. Reportedly, almost half of the unique spike-specific TCRs recognized epitopes lying outside the regions that are mutated in the B.1.351 and B.1.1.7 variants.

V gives up 2 bases and J gives up 4 bases, and the segment between their germline ends measures 17 bases. Measured from the cysteine to the phenylalanine, the CDR3 is 16 residues long. Solely the CDR3 DNA is kept, with 48 bases framed from the first base. Sequences MNHNS (CDR1) and SASEGT (CDR2) are obtained from the germline V gene. As regards this clone: Its antigen remains unidentified. No base qualities exist here, and no much larger clone lies one base off it.

The CDR3 regions of human TCRbeta chains were analyzed by immunosequencing. On the study's bioinformatics: TCRs in the repertoires were matched against a reference library of SARS-CoV-2-specific TCRs that had been generated with the MIRA antigen-specificity platform. Breadth was defined as the fraction of unique TCRs that were SARS-CoV-2-associated. Depth was defined as the fraction of total T cells that were SARS-CoV-2-associated. Using the MIRA data, each spike-specific TCR was assigned both to the spike region to which the TCR was reactive and to a CD4 or CD8 class. Log10-transformed breadth and depth values were compared by one-way ANOVA with Sidak's multiple comparisons tests. TCRdb took this table from immuneACCESS and kept in-frame rearrangements with V and J called. Such tables lack part of the clones; where checked against another copy, unresolved V genes explain under half of the gap, and the rest is unexplained. V and J calls plus clone size are reproduced from that table; the DNA served to infer D and trimming. This sample has about 140,000 clones in its table, and roughly 91% of those were observed once. The ten largest account for roughly 2% of the sample.

The sample's time point label, decoded: about 28 days (+/-7) after the second vaccine dose. AZD1222 recipients given second doses at about 4 weeks or at about 12 weeks were pooled, since spike-specific TCR depth and breadth were not found to differ between the two schedules. Vaccinee samples were obtained from the UK trials COV001 and COV002, which included a single-blind randomized controlled phase 2/3 trial of AZD1222 (ChAdOx1 nCoV-19) in healthy adults. For TCRbeta chain sequencing, PBMC samples from trial participants were taken at day 0 and at day 28 after the second dose. Sample: peripheral blood, taken 28 days after the second AZD1222 dose. This receptor chain uses TRBV6-1 and TRBJ1-2; 6 matching bases give a weak D call of TRBD1. The sequence came from an adult who received the AZD1222 COVID-19 vaccine. The CDR3 protein: CASSEIQTGLFYGYTF. The nucleotides are TGTGCCAGCAGTGAAATTCAGACAGGCCTCTTCTATGGCTACACCTTC.